This T cell receptor beta chain comes out of a study of monozygotic twins with inflammatory bowel disease (dated by TCRdb to 2018 to 2020). As for the study more broadly: The full study comprised 30 or so monozygotic twin pairs: nine German pairs (four IBD-concordant, five IBD-discordant) and 19 IBD-discordant Danish pairs. The search for disease-associated traits relied mainly on comparing IBD patients with their genetically identical healthy co-twins within discordant pairs. Each individual had, on average, about 151 000 unique TCRalpha sequences and 181 000 unique TCRbeta sequences available for analysis. Overall study results and their limits: Because patients were on differing immunosuppressive treatments, the repertoires may have picked up extra background noise and inter-individual variability. Fewer clonotypes were shared with other individuals by IBD patients than by healthy twins, most markedly in patients showing signs of disease activity. TCRbeta repertoire diversity, by inverse Simpson index, was decreased in IBD patients compared with their healthy co-twins. Different T cell subtypes could not be distinguished in the analysis. Repertoire similarity did not differ between concordant and discordant twins, possibly due to limited statistical power. No single strong signal or clonotype linked to IBD turned up in the results, so the idea that one exists was not supported.

With respect to this clonotype: Its binding antigen is unknown.

The germline V gene encodes CDR1 MNHNS and CDR2 SASEGT. The CDR3, from cysteine to phenylalanine, totals 16 residues. The DNA is unrecorded. From each donor, a roughly 2.4 ml peripheral blood sample was collected into PAXgene tubes and kept at -80 degrees C. Without any T cell sorting, total RNA was extracted from whole blood using the PAXgene blood miRNA kit on an automated QIAcube. Peripheral blood from monozygotic twin pairs who were concordant or discordant for inflammatory bowel disease underwent deep TCRalpha and TCRbeta repertoire profiling using unique molecular barcoding. Smoking habits were recorded for all twin pairs, with individuals classified as current, former or never smokers. Library preparation employed 5' RACE. Preparation of each TCR library used around 3.5 ug of total RNA. For each sample, cDNA synthesis with SMARTScribe reverse transcriptase was split into eight separate reactions. During cDNA synthesis, template switching introduced unique molecular identifiers that contained a 6-nucleotide sample barcode. TCRalpha and TCRbeta cDNA was amplified by two nested PCRs of 16 and 9 cycles, with bead purification after each PCR. Before amplification, the cDNA was treated with uracil DNA-glycosylase and purified using the QIAquick PCR purification kit. The second PCR added Illumina TruSeq-compatible adapters along with sample-specific barcodes. Library quality and concentration were checked on TapeStation and Qubit, and libraries were pooled at around 5.3 ng each. Pooled libraries were sequenced on an Illumina HiSeq2500 single-index Rapid Run with 2 x 100 bp reads and custom sequencing primers. Turning to the authors' computational methods: UMI-based consensus assembly with MiGEC version 1.2.6 was used to correct PCR and sequencing errors. MiXCR version 2.1.1 was used to carry out V(D)J alignment, clonotype assembly and CDR3 extraction. To normalise gene usage, clonotype sharing and MAIT/NKT TCR abundance, the analysis used the top 1000, 10 000 and 20 000 clonotypes per sample. Diversity was computed as the inverse Simpson index with the vegan R package after downsampling to 27 000 UMIs. Paired Mann-Whitney U tests were applied to discordant twin pairs, and Benjamini-Hochberg correction was used for multiple testing. Reads reprocessed by TCRdb are summarized as one entry per CDR3 protein sequence, and DNA is absent. The V and J calls and clone size are TCRdb's, not the authors'. This specimen's table enumerates over 110,000 distinct CDR3 sequences. The ten largest account for around 2.5% of the sample.

This chain is built from TRBV6-1 and TRBJ1-1; the D call of TRBD1 rests on TCRdb alone, since no DNA is present to check it. This TCR was recovered from a human donor with ulcerative colitis or Crohn's disease, or a healthy co-twin of an affected twin (not recorded which). Sequencing used blood. The CDR3 in this case is CASSIVGGTGLIEAFF.